This T cell receptor beta chain was sequenced during a study of metastatic and nonmetastatic thyroid tumors. For the study at large: Comparative analysis of repertoires was undertaken across blood and tumor or nodule tissue obtained from malignant and benign thyroid patients.

Study-wide results and limits: The reported finding was significantly higher TCR beta diversity in malignant thyroid tumors relative to benign nodules, in blood and tumor.

The CDR3 sequence is 13 residues long. The V gene's germline CDR1 is GTSNPN and CDR2 SVGIG (reference sequence). The V gene end was trimmed by 2 bases and the J gene end by 6 bases; junction bases not matched to a gene: 3. Using MiXCR, TCRdb re-called clones from the PCR reads. This table has about 92,000 clones, 15% appearing once. This clone was counted many times. Its antigen is as yet unknown. There were no patients who had received any treatment before thyroid surgery. The origin of this receptor is a female donor with papillary thyroid cancer or a benign thyroid nodule (not recorded which). Some clones in this sample may be carry-over from other donors' samples. Sequenced input: blood. J is TRBJ2-1 and V is TRBV30; the match to TRBD1 covers 8 bases. The CDR3 loop reads CAWSRTGFNEQFF. The CDR3 DNA is TGTGCCTGGAGTCGGACAGGGTTCAATGAGCAGTTCTTC.